This TCR beta chain was obtained from a study of identifying expanded T cells in peripheral blood. CDR1 is SGHTA, CDR2 FQGNSA, per germline. Trimming stripped 1 base from V and 4 bases from J, with 13 bases between. The CDR3 has 16 residues. This clone has more than one count but fewer than ten. Produced via immunoSEQ multiplex PCR; TCRdb's table is partial and in-frame only. The sample lists about 78,000 clones, about 83% seen once, with approximately 18% in the top ten. Sequencing was carried out using blood. The rearrangement joins TRBV7-2 to TRBJ2-2; D might be TRBD2 (6 bases). The TCR comes from a person aged 18 to 70 in good health. For the CDR3, the DNA is TGTGCCAGCAGCTTAGGGGCTAGCGCGCTCACCGGGGAGCTGTTTTTT. This sequence encodes CASSLGASALTGELFF.